This T cell receptor (beta chain) was obtained from a study of T cell responses to AZD1222 COVID-19 vaccine. Whole-study findings and limits: Repertoires were obtained only post-peak T cell response. At baseline, seropositivity was found in only six or seven AZD1222 recipients. Females made up more of the donors, who were largely white British, and clonal diversity may have come out too low.

The table came from immunoSEQ multiplex PCR; TCRdb's copy has only in-frame clones and leaves some out. The sample has over 130,000 clones, about 91% seen once. Comment on this clone: Its antigen is not known.

This CDR3 comprises 18 residues. CDR1 and CDR2 (germline): LNHNV, YYDKDF (reference sequence). V was clipped by 1 base and J by 2 bases, with 17 bases between them. The TCR comes from an adult in good health. The material was peripheral blood, obtained on day 0 of AZD1222 vaccination. The rearrangement joins TRBV15 to TRBJ1-4; tentatively, D is TRBD1 (6 bases). The CDR3 nucleotides are TGTGCCACCAGCAGAGGCTCGTCAGGGGCTTCCACTAATGAAAAACTGTTTTTT. This codes for CATSRGSSGASTNEKLFF.